This paragraph covers one T cell receptor (beta chain) sequence. Its antigen is not identified. This record comes from a study of human thymus T cells. Overall study findings and caveats: Both thymic and peripheral blood repertoires showed apparently biased V and J usage. Unrelated individuals were reported by related research to share highly overlapping thymic repertoires.

Resections that were taken during corrective heart surgery supplied the thymus tissue. Congenital heart defects were the reason for the corrective surgery that the donors, healthy Finnish infants, were having. TCRdb's table, derived via immunoSEQ multiplex PCR, lists solely in-frame clones and lacks some. The sample has tens of thousands of clones, about 95% seen once. Sequencing used thymus tissue. The sequence was obtained from a girl in the first two years of life with a congenital heart defect but otherwise immunologically healthy.

CDR3 bases: TGTGCCAGCAGTGAAAGAAGGAAGTACACCGGGGAGCTGTTTTTT. It encodes CASSERRKYTGELFF. The rearrangement uses TRBV25-1 and TRBJ2-2; D is ambiguous. The CDR3 spans 15 residues. Per the germline V gene, CDR1 is MGHDK and CDR2 is SYGVNS. The ends were cut back, 2 bases at V and 3 bases at J, with 10 bases in the middle. Supplemented by reference TRBV25-1 and TRBJ2-2, the full variable domain reads EADIYQTPRYLVIGTGKKITLECSQTMGHDKMYWYQQDPGMELHLIHYSYGVNSTEKGDLSSESTVSRIRTEHFPLTLESARPSHTSQYLCASSERRKYTGELFFGEGSRLTVL.